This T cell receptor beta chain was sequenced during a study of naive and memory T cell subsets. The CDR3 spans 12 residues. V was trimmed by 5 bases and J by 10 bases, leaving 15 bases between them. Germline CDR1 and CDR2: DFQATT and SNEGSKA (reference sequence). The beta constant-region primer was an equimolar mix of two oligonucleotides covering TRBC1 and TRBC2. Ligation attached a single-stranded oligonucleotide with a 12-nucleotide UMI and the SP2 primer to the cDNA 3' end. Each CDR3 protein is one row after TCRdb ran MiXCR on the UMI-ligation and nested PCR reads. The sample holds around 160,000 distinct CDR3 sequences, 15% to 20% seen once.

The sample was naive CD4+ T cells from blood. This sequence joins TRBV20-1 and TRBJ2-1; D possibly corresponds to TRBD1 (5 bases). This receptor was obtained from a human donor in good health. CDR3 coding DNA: TGCAGTGCTGTCAGGGATTCCGAGGAGCAGTTCTTC. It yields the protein CSAVRDSEEQFF.